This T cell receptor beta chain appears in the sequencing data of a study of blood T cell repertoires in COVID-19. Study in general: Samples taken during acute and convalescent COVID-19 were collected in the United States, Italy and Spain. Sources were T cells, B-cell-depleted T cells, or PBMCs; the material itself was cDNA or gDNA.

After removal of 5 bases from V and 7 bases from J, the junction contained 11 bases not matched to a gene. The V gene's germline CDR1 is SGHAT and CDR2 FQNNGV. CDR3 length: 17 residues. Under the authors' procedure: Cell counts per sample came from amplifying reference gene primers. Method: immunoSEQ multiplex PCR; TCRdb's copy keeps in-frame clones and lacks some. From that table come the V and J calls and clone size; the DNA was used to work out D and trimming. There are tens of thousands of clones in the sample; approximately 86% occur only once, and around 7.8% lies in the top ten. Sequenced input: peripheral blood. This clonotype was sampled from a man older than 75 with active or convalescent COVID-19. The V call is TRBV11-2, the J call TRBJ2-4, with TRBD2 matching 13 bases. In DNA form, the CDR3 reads TGTGCCAGCAGCCCGAACCTGGGGACTAGCGGGAAGAACATTCAGTACTTC. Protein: CASSPNLGTSGKNIQYF.